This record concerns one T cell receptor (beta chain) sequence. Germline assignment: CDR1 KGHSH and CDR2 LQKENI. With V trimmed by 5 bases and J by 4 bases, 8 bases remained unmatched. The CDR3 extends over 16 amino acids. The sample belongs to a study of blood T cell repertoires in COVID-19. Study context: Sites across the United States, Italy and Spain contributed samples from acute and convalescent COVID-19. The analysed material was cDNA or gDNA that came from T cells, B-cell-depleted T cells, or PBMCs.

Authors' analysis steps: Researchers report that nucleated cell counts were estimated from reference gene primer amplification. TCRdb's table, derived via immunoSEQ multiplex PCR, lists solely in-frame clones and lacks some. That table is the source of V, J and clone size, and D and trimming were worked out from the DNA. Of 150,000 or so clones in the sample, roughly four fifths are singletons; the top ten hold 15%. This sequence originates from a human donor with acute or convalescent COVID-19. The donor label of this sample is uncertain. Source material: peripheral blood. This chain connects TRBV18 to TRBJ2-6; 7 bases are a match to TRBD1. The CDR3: CASSSNRGTGANVLTF. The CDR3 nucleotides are TGTGCCAGCTCATCTAACAGGGGCACAGGGGCCAACGTCCTGACTTTC.